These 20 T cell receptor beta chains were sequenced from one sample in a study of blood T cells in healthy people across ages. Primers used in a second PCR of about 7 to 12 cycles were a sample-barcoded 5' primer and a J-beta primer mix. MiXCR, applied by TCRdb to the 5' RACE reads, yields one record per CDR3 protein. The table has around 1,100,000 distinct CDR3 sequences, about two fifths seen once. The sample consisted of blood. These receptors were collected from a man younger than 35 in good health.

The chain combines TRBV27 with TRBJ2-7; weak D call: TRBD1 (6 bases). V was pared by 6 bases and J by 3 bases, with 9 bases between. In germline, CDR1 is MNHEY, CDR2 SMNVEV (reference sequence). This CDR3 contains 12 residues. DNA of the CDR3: TGTGCCAGCAGAGGGGACATCTACGAGCAGTACTTC. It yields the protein CASRGDIYEQYF.

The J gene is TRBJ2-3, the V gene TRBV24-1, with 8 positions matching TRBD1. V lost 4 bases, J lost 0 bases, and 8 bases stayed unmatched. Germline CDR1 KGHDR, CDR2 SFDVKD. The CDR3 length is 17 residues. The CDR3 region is CATSELMTGESTDTQYF. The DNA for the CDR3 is TGTGCCACCAGTGAGCTGATGACAGGGGAGAGCACAGATACGCAGTATTTT.

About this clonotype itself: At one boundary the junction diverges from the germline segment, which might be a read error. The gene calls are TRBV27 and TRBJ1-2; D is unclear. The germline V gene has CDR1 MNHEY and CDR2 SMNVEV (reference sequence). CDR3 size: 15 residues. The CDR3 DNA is TGTGCCAGCAGTGTATCTGGGCCCCCATCTGGCGGCTACACCTTC. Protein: CASSVSGPPSGGYTF.

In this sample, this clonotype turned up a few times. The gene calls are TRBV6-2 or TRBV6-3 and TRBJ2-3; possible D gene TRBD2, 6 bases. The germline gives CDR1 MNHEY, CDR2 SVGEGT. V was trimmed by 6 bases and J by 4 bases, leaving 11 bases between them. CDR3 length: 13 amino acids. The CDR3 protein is CASRLAVADTQYF. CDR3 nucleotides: TGTGCCAGCAGACTAGCCGTTGCAGATACGCAGTATTTT.

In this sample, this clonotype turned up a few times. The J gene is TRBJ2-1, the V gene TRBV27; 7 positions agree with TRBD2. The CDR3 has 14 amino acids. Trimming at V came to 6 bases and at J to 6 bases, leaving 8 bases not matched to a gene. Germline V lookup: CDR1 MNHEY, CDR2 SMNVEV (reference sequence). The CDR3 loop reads CASRTLWEGNEQFF. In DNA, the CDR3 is TGTGCCAGCAGGACCCTTTGGGAGGGCAATGAGCAGTTCTTC.

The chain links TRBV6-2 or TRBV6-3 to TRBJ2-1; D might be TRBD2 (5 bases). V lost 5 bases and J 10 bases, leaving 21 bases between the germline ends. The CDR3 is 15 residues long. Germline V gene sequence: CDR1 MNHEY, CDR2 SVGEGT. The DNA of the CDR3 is TGTGCCAGCAGTCGGACTCCCAGTCTAATAGGAGAGCAGTTCTTC. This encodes CASSRTPSLIGEQFF.

This CDR3 is CASSLAGTTTGELFF. CDR3 nucleotides: TGCGCCAGCAGCTTGGCCGGGACCACCACCGGGGAGCTGTTTTTT. The V gene is TRBV5-1, the J gene TRBJ2-2, with D perhaps matching TRBD1 or TRBD2 (5 bases each). The V gene's germline CDR1 is SGHRS and CDR2 YFSETQ. With 0 bases removed from V and 4 bases from J, the gap between germline ends came to 10 bases. This CDR3 has 15 residues.

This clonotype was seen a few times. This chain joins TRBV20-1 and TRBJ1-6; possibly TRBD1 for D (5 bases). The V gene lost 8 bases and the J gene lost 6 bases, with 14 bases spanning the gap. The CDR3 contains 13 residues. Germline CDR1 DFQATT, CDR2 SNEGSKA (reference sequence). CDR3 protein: CSLQGLSNSPLHF. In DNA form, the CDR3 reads TGCAGTCTTCAGGGACTGAGTAATTCACCCCTCCACTTT.

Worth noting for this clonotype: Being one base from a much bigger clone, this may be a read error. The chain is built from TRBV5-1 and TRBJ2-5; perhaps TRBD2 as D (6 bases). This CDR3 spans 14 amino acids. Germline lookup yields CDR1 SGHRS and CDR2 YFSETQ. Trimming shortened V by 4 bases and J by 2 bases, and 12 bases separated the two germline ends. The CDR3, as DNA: TGCGCCAGCAGCGTGATGGAGGGGCAAGAGACCCAGTACTTC. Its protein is CASSVMEGQETQYF.

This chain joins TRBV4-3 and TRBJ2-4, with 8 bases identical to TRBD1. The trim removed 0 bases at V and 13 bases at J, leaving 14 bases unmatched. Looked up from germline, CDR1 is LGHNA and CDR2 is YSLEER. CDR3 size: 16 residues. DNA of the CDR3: TGCGCCAGCAGCCAAGAAGGGCAGGGGGCCTACAATGAGCAGTACTTC. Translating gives CASSQEGQGAYNEQYF.

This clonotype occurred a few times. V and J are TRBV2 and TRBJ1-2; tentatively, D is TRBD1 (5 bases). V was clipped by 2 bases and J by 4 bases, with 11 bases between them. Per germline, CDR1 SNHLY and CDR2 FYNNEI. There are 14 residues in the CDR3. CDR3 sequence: CASSESREGYGYTF. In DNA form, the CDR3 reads TGTGCCAGCAGTGAAAGCAGGGAAGGCTATGGCTACACCTTC.

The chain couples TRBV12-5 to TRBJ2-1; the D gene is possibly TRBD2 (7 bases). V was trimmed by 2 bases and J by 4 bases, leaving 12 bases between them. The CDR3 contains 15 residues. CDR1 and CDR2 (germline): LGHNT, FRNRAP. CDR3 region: CASGLSGGGYNEQFF. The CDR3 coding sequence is TGTGCTAGTGGTTTGTCGGGGGGCGGATACAATGAGCAGTTCTTC.

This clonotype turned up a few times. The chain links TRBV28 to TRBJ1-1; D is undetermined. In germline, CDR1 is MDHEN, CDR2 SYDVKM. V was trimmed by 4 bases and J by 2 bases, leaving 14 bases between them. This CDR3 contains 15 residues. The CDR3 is CASSSTPLGNTEAFF. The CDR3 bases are TGTGCCAGCAGTTCCACACCTCTGGGTAACACTGAAGCTTTCTTT. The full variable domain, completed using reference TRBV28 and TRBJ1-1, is DVKVTQSSRYLVKRTGEKVFLECVQDMDHENMFWYRQDPGLGLRLIYFSYDVKMKEKGDIPEGYSVSREKKERFSLILESASTNQTSMYLCASSSTPLGNTEAFFGQGTRLTVV.

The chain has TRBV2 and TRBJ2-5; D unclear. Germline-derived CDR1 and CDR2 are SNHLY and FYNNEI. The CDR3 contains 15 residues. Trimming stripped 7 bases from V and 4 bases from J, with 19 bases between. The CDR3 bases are TGTGCCAGCACCCCCGGCAGTCAGATGAGAGAGACCCAGTACTTC. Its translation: CASTPGSQMRETQYF.

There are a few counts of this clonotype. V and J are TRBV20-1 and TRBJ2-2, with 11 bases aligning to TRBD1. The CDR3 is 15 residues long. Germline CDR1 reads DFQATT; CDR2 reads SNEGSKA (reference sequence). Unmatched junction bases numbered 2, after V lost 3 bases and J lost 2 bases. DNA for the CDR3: TGCAGTGCTAGGGACAGGGGGCATAACACCGGGGAGCTGTTTTTT. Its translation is CSARDRGHNTGELFF.

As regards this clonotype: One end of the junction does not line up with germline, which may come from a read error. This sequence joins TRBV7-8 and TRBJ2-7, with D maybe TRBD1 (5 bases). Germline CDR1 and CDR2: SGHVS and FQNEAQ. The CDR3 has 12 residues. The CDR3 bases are TGTGCCAGCAACTTAGACAGCTACGAGCAGTACTTC. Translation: CASNLDSYEQYF.

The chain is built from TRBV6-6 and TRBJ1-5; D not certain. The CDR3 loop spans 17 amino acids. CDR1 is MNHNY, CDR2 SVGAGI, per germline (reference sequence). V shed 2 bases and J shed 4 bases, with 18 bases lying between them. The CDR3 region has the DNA TGTGCCAGCAGTTACCCGAAGGCCGCCAAAGGGAATCAGCCCCAGCATTTT. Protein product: CASSYPKAAKGNQPQHF.

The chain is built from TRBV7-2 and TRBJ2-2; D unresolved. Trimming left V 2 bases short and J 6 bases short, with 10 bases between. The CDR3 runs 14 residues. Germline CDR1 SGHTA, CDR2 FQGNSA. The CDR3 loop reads CASSLIGPSGELFF. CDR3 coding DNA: TGTGCCAGCAGCTTAATAGGGCCGTCCGGGGAGCTGTTTTTT. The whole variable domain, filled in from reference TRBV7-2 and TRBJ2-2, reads GAGVSQSPSNKVTEKGKDVELRCDPISGHTALYWYRQSLGQGLEFLIYFQGNSAPDKSGLPSDRFSAERTGGSVSTLTIQRTQQEDSAVYLCASSLIGPSGELFFGEGSRLTVL.

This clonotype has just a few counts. The CDR3, as DNA: TGTGCCAGCACCCGGGACAGTCAAGAGACCCAGTACTTC. This sequence encodes CASTRDSQETQYF. The rearrangement uses TRBV12-3 or TRBV12-4 and TRBJ2-5; 7 positions match TRBD1. Trimming took 7 bases from V and 2 from J; bases not matched to a gene: 4. The CDR3 loop spans 13 amino acids.

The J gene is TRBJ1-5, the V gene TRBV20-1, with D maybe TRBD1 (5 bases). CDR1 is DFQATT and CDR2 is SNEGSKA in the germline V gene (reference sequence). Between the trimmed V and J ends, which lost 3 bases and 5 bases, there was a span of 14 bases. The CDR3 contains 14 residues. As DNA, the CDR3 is TGCAGTGCTAGTGACTTGGGGGTGCATCAGCCCCAGCATTTT. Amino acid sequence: CSASDLGVHQPQHF.